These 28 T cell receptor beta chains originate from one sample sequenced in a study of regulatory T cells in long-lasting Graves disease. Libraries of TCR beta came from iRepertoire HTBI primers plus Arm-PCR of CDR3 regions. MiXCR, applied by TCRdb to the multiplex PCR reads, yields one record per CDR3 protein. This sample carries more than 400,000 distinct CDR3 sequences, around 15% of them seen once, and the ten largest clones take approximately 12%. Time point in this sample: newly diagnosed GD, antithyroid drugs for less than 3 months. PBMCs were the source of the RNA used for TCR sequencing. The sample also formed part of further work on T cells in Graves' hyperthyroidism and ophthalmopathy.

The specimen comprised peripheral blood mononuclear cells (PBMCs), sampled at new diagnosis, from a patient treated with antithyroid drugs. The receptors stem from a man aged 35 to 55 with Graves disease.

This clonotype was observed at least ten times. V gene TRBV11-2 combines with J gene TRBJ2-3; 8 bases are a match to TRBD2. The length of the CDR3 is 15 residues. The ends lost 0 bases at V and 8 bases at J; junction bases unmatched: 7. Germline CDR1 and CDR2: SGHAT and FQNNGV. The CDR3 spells CASSLDPAGGFTQYF. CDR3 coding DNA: TGTGCCAGCAGCTTAGATCCTGCGGGAGGTTTTACGCAGTATTTT.

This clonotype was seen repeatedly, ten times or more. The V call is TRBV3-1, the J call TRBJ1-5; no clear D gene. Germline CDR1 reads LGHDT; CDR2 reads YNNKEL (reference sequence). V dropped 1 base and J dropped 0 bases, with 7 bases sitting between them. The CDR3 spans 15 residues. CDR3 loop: CASSQVYGSNQPQHF. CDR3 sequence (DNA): TGTGCCAGCAGCCAAGTATACGGTAGCAATCAGCCCCAGCATTTT.

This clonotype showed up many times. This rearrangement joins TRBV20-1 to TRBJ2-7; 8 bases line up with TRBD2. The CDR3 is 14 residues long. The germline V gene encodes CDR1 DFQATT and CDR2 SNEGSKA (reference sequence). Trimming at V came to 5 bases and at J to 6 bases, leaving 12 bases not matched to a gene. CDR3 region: CSAATGGPSAEQYF. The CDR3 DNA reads TGCAGTGCTGCTACGGGAGGGCCTTCGGCCGAGCAGTACTTC.

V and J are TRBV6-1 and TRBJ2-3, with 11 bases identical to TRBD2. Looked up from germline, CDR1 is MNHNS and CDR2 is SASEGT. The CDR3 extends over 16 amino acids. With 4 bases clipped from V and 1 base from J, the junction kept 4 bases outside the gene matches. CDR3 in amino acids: CASSAGTSGRTDTQYF. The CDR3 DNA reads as TGTGCCAGCAGTGCAGGGACTAGCGGACGCACAGATACGCAGTATTTT.

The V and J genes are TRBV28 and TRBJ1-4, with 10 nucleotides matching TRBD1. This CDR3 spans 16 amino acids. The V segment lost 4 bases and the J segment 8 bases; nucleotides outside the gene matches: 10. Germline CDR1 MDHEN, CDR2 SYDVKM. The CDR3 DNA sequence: TGTGCCAGCAGTTCTCGCGAGGGACAGGGGAGCGAAAAACTGTTTTTT. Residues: CASSSREGQGSEKLFF.

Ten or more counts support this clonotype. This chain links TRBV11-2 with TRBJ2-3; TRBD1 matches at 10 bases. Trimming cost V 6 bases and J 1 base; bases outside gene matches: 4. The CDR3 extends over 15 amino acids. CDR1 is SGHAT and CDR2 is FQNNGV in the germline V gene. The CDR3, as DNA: TGTGCCAGCAGGCGACAGGGGGCCGGCACAGATACGCAGTATTTT. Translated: CASRRQGAGTDTQYF.

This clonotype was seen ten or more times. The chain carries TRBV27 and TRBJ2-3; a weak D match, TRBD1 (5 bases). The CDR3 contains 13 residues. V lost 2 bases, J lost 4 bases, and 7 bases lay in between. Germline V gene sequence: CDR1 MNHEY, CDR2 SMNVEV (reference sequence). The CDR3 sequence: CASSLGAPDTQYF. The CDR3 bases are TGTGCCAGCAGTTTAGGGGCCCCAGATACGCAGTATTTT.

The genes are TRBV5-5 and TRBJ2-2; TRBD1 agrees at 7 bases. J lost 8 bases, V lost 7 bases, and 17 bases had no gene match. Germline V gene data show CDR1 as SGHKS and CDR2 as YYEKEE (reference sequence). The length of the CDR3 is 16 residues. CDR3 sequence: CASSGQVLYGPGELFF. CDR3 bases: TGTGCCAGCTCCGGACAGGTCTTATACGGGCCGGGGGAGCTGTTTTTT.

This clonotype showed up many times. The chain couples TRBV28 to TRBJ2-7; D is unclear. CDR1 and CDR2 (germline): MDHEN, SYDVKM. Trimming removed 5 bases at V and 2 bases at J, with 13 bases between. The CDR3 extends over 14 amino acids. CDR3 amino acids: CASSPPAWAYEQYF. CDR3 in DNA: TGTGCCAGCAGTCCTCCGGCGTGGGCCTACGAGCAGTACTTC. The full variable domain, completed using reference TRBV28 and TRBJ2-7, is DVKVTQSSRYLVKRTGEKVFLECVQDMDHENMFWYRQDPGLGLRLIYFSYDVKMKEKGDIPEGYSVSREKKERFSLILESASTNQTSMYLCASSPPAWAYEQYFGPGTRLTVT.

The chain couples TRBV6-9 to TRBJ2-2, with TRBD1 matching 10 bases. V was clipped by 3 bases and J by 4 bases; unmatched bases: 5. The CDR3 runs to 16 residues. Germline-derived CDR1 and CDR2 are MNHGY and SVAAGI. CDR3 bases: TGTGCCAGCAGTTACTTAAGGACAGGGGGCACCGGGGAGCTGTTTTTT. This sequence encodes CASSYLRTGGTGELFF.

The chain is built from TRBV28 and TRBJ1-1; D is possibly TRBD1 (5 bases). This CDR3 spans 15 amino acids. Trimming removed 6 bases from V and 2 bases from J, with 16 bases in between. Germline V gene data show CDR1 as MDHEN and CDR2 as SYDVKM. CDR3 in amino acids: CASRTAGGDNTEAFF. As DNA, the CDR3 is TGTGCCAGCAGGACAGCGGGAGGGGATAACACTGAAGCTTTCTTT.

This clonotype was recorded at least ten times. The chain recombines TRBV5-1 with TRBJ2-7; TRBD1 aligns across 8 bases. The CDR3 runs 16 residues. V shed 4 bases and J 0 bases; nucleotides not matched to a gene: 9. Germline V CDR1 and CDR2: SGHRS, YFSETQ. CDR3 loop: CASSHRQGIGSYEQYF. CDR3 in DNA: TGCGCCAGCAGCCACCGACAGGGGATTGGCTCCTACGAGCAGTACTTC.

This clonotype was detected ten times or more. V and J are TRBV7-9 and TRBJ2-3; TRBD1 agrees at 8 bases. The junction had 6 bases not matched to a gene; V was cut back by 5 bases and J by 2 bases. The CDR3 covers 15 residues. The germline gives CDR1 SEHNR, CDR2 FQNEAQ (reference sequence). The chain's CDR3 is CASSPGTGATDTQYF. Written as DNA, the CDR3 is TGTGCCAGCAGCCCCGGGACAGGAGCCACAGATACGCAGTATTTT.

The CDR3 sequence is CATSEGERLEQYF. CDR3 coding DNA: TGTGCCACCAGTGAGGGGGAGAGGCTCGAGCAGTACTTC. The chain joins TRBV24-1 to TRBJ2-7; D could derive from TRBD1 or TRBD2 (5 bases each). V shed 4 bases and J shed 6 bases, with 12 bases lying between them. This CDR3 has 13 amino acids. Germline CDR1 KGHDR, CDR2 SFDVKD.

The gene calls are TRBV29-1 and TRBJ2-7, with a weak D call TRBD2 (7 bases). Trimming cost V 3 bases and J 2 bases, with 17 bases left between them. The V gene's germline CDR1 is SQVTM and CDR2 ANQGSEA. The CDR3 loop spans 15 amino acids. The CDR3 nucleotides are TGCAGCGTTGAGTGGGAGGGGGATCGCCCCTACGAGCAGTACTTC. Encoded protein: CSVEWEGDRPYEQYF.

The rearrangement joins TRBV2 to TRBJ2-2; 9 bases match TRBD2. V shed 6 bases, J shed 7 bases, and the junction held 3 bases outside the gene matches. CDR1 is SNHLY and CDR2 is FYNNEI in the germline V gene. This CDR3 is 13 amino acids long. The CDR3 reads CASSPTSGGELFF. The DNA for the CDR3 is TGTGCCAGCAGCCCGACTAGCGGCGGGGAGCTGTTTTTT.

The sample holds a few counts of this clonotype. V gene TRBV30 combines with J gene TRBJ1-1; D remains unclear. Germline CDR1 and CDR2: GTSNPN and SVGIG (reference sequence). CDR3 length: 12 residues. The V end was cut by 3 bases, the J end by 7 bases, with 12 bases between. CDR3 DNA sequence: TGTGCCTGGAGCCGGTTGGGCAGTGAAGCTTTCTTT. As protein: CAWSRLGSEAFF. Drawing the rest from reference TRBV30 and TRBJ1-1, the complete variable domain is SQTIHQWPATLVQPVGSPLSLECTVEGTSNPNLYWYRQAAGRGLQLLFYSVGIGQISSEVPQNLSASRPQDRQFILSSKKLLLSDSGFYLCAWSRLGSEAFFGQGTRLTVV.

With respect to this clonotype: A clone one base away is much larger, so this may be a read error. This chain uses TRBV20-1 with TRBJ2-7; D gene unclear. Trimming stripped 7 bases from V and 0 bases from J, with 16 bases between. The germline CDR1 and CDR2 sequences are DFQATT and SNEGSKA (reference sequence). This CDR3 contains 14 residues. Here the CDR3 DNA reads TGCAGTGTCTCATCCGGCAGGAGCTCCTACGAGCAGTACTTC. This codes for CSVSSGRSSYEQYF.

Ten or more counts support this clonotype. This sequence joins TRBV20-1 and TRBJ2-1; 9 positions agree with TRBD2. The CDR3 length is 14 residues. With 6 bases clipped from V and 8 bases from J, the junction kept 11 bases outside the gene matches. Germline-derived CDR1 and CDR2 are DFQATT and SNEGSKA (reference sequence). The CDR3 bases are TGCAGTGCGAACCCTAGCGGGAACATCTATGAGCAGTTCTTC. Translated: CSANPSGNIYEQFF.

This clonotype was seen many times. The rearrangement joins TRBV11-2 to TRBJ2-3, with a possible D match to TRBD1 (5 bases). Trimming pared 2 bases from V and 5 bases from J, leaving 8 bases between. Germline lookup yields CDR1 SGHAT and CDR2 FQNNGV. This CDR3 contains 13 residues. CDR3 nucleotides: TGTGCCAGCAGCTTACAGGGATTAGATACGCAGTATTTT. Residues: CASSLQGLDTQYF.

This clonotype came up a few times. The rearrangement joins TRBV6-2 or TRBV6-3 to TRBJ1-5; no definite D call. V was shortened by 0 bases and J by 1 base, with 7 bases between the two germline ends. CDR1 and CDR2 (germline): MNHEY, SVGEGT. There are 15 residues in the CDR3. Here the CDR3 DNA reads TGTGCCAGCAGTTACTCCCGGCTAAGCAATCAGCCCCAGCATTTT. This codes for CASSYSRLSNQPQHF.

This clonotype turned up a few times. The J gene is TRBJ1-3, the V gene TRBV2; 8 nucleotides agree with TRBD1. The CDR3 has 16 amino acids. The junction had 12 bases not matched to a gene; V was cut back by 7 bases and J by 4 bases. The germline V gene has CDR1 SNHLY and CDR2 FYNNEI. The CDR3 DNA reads TGTGCCAGCACTGACAGGGGCCCAGCACAGGGAAACACCATATATTTT. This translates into CASTDRGPAQGNTIYF.

The CDR3 nucleotides are TGCAGTGCTCGACAGGGACTGGTTAATGAGCAGTTCTTC. It translates to CSARQGLVNEQFF. This rearrangement joins TRBV20-1 to TRBJ2-1; a weak D match, TRBD1 (7 bases). CDR3 size: 13 residues. Germline V CDR1 and CDR2: DFQATT, SNEGSKA (reference sequence). V shed 5 bases and J shed 7 bases, with 15 bases lying between them.

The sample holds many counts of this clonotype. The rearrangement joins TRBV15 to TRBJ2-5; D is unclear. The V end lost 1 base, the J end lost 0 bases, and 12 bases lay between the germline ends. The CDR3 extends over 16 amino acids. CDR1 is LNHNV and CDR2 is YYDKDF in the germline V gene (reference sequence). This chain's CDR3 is CATSRGVAEYQETQYF. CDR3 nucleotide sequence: TGTGCCACCAGCAGAGGGGTGGCAGAGTACCAAGAGACCCAGTACTTC.

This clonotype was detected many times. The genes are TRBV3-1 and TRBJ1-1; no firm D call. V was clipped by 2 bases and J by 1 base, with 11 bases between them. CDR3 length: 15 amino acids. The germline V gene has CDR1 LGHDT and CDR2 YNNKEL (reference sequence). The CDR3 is CASSQPGLPNTEAFF. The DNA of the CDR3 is TGTGCCAGCAGCCAACCGGGCCTCCCGAACACTGAAGCTTTCTTT.

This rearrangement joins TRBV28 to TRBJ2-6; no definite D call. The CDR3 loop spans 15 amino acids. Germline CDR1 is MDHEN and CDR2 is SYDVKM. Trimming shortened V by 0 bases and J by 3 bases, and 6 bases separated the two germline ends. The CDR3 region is CASSLWGDGANVLTF. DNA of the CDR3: TGTGCCAGCAGTTTATGGGGTGATGGGGCCAACGTCCTGACTTTC.

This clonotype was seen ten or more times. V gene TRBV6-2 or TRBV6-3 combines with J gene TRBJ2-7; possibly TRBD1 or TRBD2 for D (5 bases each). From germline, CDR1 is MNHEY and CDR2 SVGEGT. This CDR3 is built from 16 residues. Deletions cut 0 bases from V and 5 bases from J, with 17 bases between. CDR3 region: CASSYSRDPRIHEQYF. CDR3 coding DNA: TGTGCCAGCAGTTACTCGAGGGACCCCAGGATCCACGAGCAGTACTTC.

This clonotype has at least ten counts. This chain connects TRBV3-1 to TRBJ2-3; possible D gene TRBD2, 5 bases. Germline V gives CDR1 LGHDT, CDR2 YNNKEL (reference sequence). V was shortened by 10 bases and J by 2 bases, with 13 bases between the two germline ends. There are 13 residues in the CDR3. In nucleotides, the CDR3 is TGTGCCACAAGCGGCAAACTCACAGATACGCAGTATTTT. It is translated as CATSGKLTDTQYF.